A selection of T cell receptor beta chains follows, all from one sample in a study of cytomegalovirus exposure and HLA in healthy donors. TCRdb's table, derived via immunoSEQ multiplex PCR, lists solely in-frame clones and lacks some. The sample lists tens of thousands of clones; roughly 96% were seen once. Material: PBMCs. The receptor source for this set is a woman in her late teens or twenties in good health and CMV-seronegative. Both conserved end residues are part of each CDR3.

TRBJ1-6	16	TRBV9	CASSVAGQGSGSPLHF
TRBJ1-1	15	TRBV5-1	CASSPDRFMNTEAFF
TRBJ2-2	15	TRBV5-1	CASSFGGRGAGELFF
TRBJ1-1	14	TRBV6-5	CASSYSTGGTEAFF
TRBJ2-7	16	TRBV5-4	CASSLTTGHGTYEQYF
TRBJ1-1	13	TRBV25-1	CASSEALAGEAFF
TRBJ1-5	16	TRBV4-1	CASSQDGSGEGRPQHF
TRBJ2-4	24	TRBV28	CASSFYYAPPAPGLAGGAKNIQYF
TRBJ2-7	15	TRBV4-3	CASSQEGHPSYEQYF
TRBJ1-4	14	TRBV4-1	CASSQADRVEKLFF
TRBJ2-3	17	TRBV11-3	CASSPHRGQGASDTQYF
TRBJ2-5	14	TRBV10-2	CASSEPTRVETQYF
TRBJ2-1	14	TRBV19	CASTAGGDYNEQFF
TRBJ2-7	15	TRBV5-5	CASSSGLADSYEQYF
TRBJ2-7	14	TRBV14	CASSQDRGPYEQYF
TRBJ2-1	16	TRBV5-4	CASSLYLGEVYNEQFF
TRBJ2-2	14	TRBV6-4	CASSEAEDTGELFF
TRBJ1-1	13	TRBV5-5	CASRGQGITEAFF
TRBJ1-2	19	TRBV9	CASSAFPDSSTLANYGYTF
TRBJ1-2	13	TRBV4-1	CASSRGTDYGYTF
TRBJ1-4	12	TRBV7-2	CASSTLNEKLFF
TRBJ1-4	16	TRBV6-5	CASSYMWGQGNEKLFF
TRBJ2-1	18	TRBV5-4	CASSFNQGATSSYNEQFF
TRBJ1-1	15	TRBV18	CASSPQRGPRSGAFF
TRBJ2-7	13	TRBV28	CASSLSGTYEQYF
TRBJ2-1	16	TRBV11-2	CASSLEFSRAYNEQFF
TRBJ1-5	13	TRBV13	CASSLQRNQPQHF
TRBJ2-7	16	TRBV11-2	CASSKRPGQGTYEQYF
TRBJ2-4	13	TRBV28	CASSLRGRNIQYF
TRBJ1-5	15	TRBV19	CASSIREGQGQPQHF
TRBJ1-2	11	TRBV5-8	CASGGYVVYTF
TRBJ2-3	15	TRBV5-1	CASSPRSGGIYTQYF
TRBJ2-5	15	TRBV6-5	CASSYFAAGHETQYF
TRBJ2-3	15	TRBV7-9	CASSRDWGHTDTQYF
TRBJ2-7	13	TRBV4-1	CASSQEDTYEQYF
TRBJ1-1	17	TRBV7-9	CASSLAETRLIGTEAFF
TRBJ1-1	17	TRBV4-3	CASSQDFREELNTEAFF
TRBJ1-6	18	TRBV7-8	CASSLASHPGSINSPLHF
TRBJ2-7	16	TRBV11-2	CASSLGGQGPTYEQYF
TRBJ2-7	13	TRBV28	CASSLSAAYEQYF
TRBJ1-5	14	TRBV10-3	CAISAQGSNQPQHF
TRBJ1-2	14	TRBV28	CASSWAGTGGGYTF
TRBJ2-1	15	TRBV7-6	CASSLAQGTYNEQFF
TRBJ1-2	14	TRBV6-4	CASSPGQGDYGYTF